This TCR beta chain was captured by sequencing in a study of T cells in localized non-small cell lung cancer. Study outcomes and limitations: Uninvolved nearby lung showed the greatest T cell clonality, exceeding that found in tumor. Elevated circulating T cell density in blood was associated with longer overall survival.

With regard to this clone: Its antigen is unidentified.

This table comes from immunoSEQ multiplex PCR, and its TCRdb copy is limited to in-frame clones, with some not included. This table has about 36,000 clones, 87% appearing once. CDR3 size: 14 residues. Germline V gene sequence: CDR1 SQVTM, CDR2 ANQGSEA. V lost 8 bases to trimming and J lost 2 bases, with 18 bases between them. V and J are TRBV29-1 and TRBJ1-1, with no clear D. This clonotype was sampled from a woman aged 35 to 70 with stage I lung adenocarcinoma. Here the sequenced sample was peripheral blood, taken before any cancer treatment. This chain's CDR3 is CSSRRVDTNTEAFF. DNA for the CDR3: TGCAGCTCCCGAAGGGTAGATACAAACACTGAAGCTTTCTTT. Supplemented by reference TRBV29-1 and TRBJ1-1, the full variable domain reads SAVISQKPSRDICQRGTSLTIQCQVDSQVTMMFWYRQQPGQSLTLIATANQGSEATYESGFVIDKFPISRPNLTFSTLTVSNMSPEDSSIYLCSSRRVDTNTEAFFGQGTRLTVV.